A single sample gave rise to the 30 T cell receptor beta chains below, sequenced in a study of graft-versus-host responses after intestinal transplantation. Which antigens these TCRs recognize remains unknown. Some clones are missing from TCRdb's copy, which holds only in-frame ones; the method was immunoSEQ multiplex PCR. The data contain around 90,000 clones, around 90% of them seen just once; the ten biggest clones take up roughly 0.31%. Source: unstimulated CD4+ T cells sorted from spleen or lymph node cells, taken before intestinal transplant. Every receptor here comes from a human donor who received an intestinal transplant.

The chain recombines TRBV16 with TRBJ2-7, with D unclear. The CDR3 is 15 residues long. V was clipped by 0 bases and J by 4 bases, with 13 bases between them. Germline V gene sequence: CDR1 KGHSY, CDR2 FQNENV. CDR3 sequence reads: CASSQSLQTLYEQYF. As DNA, the CDR3 is TGTGCCAGCAGCCAATCTTTACAGACCCTTTACGAGCAGTACTTC. Full variable domain (rest looked up from reference TRBV16 and TRBJ2-7): GEEVAQTPKHLVRGEGQKAKLYCAPIKGHSYVFWYQQVLKNEFKFLISFQNENVFDETGMPKERFSAKCLPNSPCSLEIQATKLEDSAVYFCASSQSLQTLYEQYFGPGTRLTVT.

The V and J genes are TRBV30 and TRBJ2-3; 7 bases align to TRBD1. V dropped 0 bases and J dropped 6; count of bases not matched to a gene: 3. The CDR3 covers 13 residues. Germline lookup yields CDR1 GTSNPN and CDR2 SVGIG (reference sequence). CDR3 nucleotides: TGTGCCTGGAGTGTAGGGGGCCCTGATACGCAGTATTTT. Protein product: CAWSVGGPDTQYF.

The chain uses TRBV29-1 and TRBJ2-5; the D gene is possibly TRBD1 (5 bases). V was pared by 5 bases and J by 5 bases, with 9 bases between. Germline V lookup: CDR1 SQVTM, CDR2 ANQGSEA. The CDR3 has 11 residues. The CDR3 reads CSVFRAETQYF. DNA of the CDR3: TGCAGCGTTTTCAGGGCGGAGACCCAGTACTTC.

The chain combines TRBV10-2 with TRBJ2-7, with 7 bases that match TRBD2. Germline-derived CDR1 and CDR2 are WSHSY and SAAADI. The J segment lost 2 bases and the V segment lost 4 bases, leaving 5 bases of the junction unmatched. There are 14 residues in the CDR3. The CDR3 bases are TGCGCCAGCAGTGTGGCTAGCGGTCCCTACGAGCAGTACTTC. Its protein is CASSVASGPYEQYF.

The chain is built from TRBV6-5 and TRBJ1-1; D might be TRBD1 (5 bases). The germline V gene has CDR1 MNHEY and CDR2 SVGAGI. V lost 8 bases and J lost 8, with 18 bases in between. This CDR3 has 13 amino acids. The CDR3 DNA is TGTGCCAGCGCTGGACCGCCCAGGGTGGAAGCTTTCTTT. Amino acids: CASAGPPRVEAFF.

The chain carries TRBV6-5 and TRBJ1-1; weak D call: TRBD1 (6 bases). Trimming cost V 0 bases and J 3 bases, with 11 bases left between them. The CDR3 has 15 residues. Germline CDR1 is MNHEY and CDR2 is SVGAGI. The CDR3 reads CASSYSRGRDTEAFF. CDR3 sequence (DNA): TGTGCCAGCAGTTACTCCAGGGGTAGGGACACTGAAGCTTTCTTT.

In its sample, this clone was seen once. V usage is TRBV11-3 and J usage is TRBJ1-2; no definite D call. The germline V gene has CDR1 SGHNT and CDR2 YENEEA. The CDR3 runs 13 residues. V was pared by 1 base and J by 8 bases, with 11 bases between. This CDR3 is CASSLVQNRGYTF. CDR3 DNA: TGTGCCAGCAGCTTAGTACAGAATAGAGGCTACACCTTC.

The chain combines TRBV14 with TRBJ2-1; a possible D gene is TRBD2 (6 bases). Per the germline V gene, CDR1 is SGHDN and CDR2 is FVKESK. V dropped 4 bases and J dropped 0 bases, with 13 bases sitting between them. The CDR3 consists of 16 residues. The CDR3 reads CASSPPLGSSYNEQFF. As DNA, the CDR3 is TGTGCCAGCAGCCCCCCCCTCGGGAGCTCCTACAATGAGCAGTTCTTC.

This sequence joins TRBV18 and TRBJ1-1, with D perhaps TRBD1 (6 bases). CDR3 length: 12 residues. CDR1 and CDR2 (germline): KGHSH, LQKENI. V lost 2 bases, J lost 5 bases, and 6 bases lay in between. The CDR3 protein is CASSPTGTEAFF. In DNA, the CDR3 is TGTGCCAGCTCACCAACAGGGACTGAAGCTTTCTTT.

V and J are TRBV9 and TRBJ2-3; D is perhaps TRBD1 (5 bases). CDR3 size: 19 residues. Germline V gene lookup returns CDR1 SGDLS and CDR2 YYNGEE. The V end was cut by 1 base, the J end by 5 bases, with 26 bases between. For the CDR3, the DNA is TGTGCCAGCAGCGTACGGCAAGGGGAAACAGGCGGCCGGTTAGATACGCAGTATTTT. Translation gives CASSVRQGETGGRLDTQYF.

J is TRBJ1-5 and V is TRBV11-2, with D unclear. Per the germline V gene, CDR1 is SGHAT and CDR2 is FQNNGV. Between the trimmed V and J ends, which lost 1 base and 5 bases, there was a span of 9 bases. The CDR3 loop spans 14 amino acids. CDR3 sequence reads: CASSLGGQYQPQHF. For the CDR3, the DNA is TGTGCCAGCAGCTTAGGAGGCCAATATCAGCCCCAGCATTTT.

The chain combines TRBV6-4 with TRBJ2-1; TRBD1 aligns across 8 bases. V trimming: 6 bases; J trimming: 8 bases; junction bases outside the gene matches: 12. Germline V gene data show CDR1 as MRHNA and CDR2 as SNTAGT. This CDR3 is built from 15 residues. CDR3 region: CASSRGQGAIHEQFF. The CDR3 DNA follows: TGTGCCAGCAGCCGAGGCCAGGGGGCCATCCATGAGCAGTTCTTC.

As to this clone: Its ends do not fully match the called genes, so a read error is possible. This chain's CDR3 is CASSLVRAGGEETQHF. CDR3 sequence (DNA): TGTGCCAGCAGTTTAGTCCGGGCAGGGGGGGAGGAGACCCAGCACTTC. The chain joins TRBV27 to TRBJ2-5, with D perhaps given as TRBD1 or TRBD2 (7 bases each). The CDR3 loop spans 16 amino acids. Per the germline V gene, CDR1 is MNHEY and CDR2 is SMNVEV (reference sequence).

The chain recombines TRBV28 with TRBJ1-2; no clear D gene. Germline values: CDR1 MDHEN, CDR2 SYDVKM. The V end lost 6 bases, the J end lost 4 bases, and 9 bases lay between the germline ends. The CDR3 covers 12 residues. The CDR3 region is CASRKTGYGYTF. CDR3 sequence (DNA): TGTGCCAGCAGAAAGACCGGCTATGGCTACACCTTC.

This chain links TRBV5-4 with TRBJ2-3; perhaps TRBD2 as D (6 bases). V gave up 0 bases and J gave up 3 bases, with 8 bases separating them. This CDR3 spans 14 amino acids. Looked up from germline, CDR1 is SGHNT and CDR2 is YYREEE (reference sequence). CDR3 DNA sequence: TGTGCCAGCAGCTTGGGACTAGTAACAGATACGCAGTATTTT. Translated: CASSLGLVTDTQYF. The complete variable domain, with remaining parts taken from reference TRBV5-4 and TRBJ2-3, reads ETGVTQSPTHLIKTRGQQVTLRCSSQSGHNTVSWYQQALGQGPQFIFQYYREEENGRGNFPPRFSGLQFPNYSSELNVNALELDDSALYLCASSLGLVTDTQYFGPGTRLTVL.

J is TRBJ2-1 and V is TRBV19, with D perhaps TRBD2 (6 bases). Germline CDR1 LNHDA, CDR2 SQIVND (reference sequence). The CDR3 length is 16 residues. Trimming removed 3 bases at V and 0 bases at J, with 12 bases between. CDR3 sequence: CASSIPGAGSYNEQFF. The CDR3 bases are TGTGCCAGTAGTATTCCTGGAGCGGGCTCCTACAATGAGCAGTTCTTC.

This chain joins TRBV18 and TRBJ2-7; TRBD1 agrees at 8 bases. The CDR3 loop spans 15 amino acids. Germline lookup yields CDR1 KGHSH and CDR2 LQKENI. The V and J ends lost 0 bases and 1 base, in that order; junction bases with no gene match: 2. The CDR3 is CASSPPGTGSYEQYF. CDR3 nucleotides: TGTGCCAGCTCACCACCTGGGACAGGTTCCTACGAGCAGTACTTC.

The chain joins TRBV10-2 to TRBJ2-4; unclear D gene. Germline CDR1 and CDR2: WSHSY and SAAADI. Trimming stripped 8 bases from V and 0 bases from J, with 8 bases between. This CDR3 has 13 amino acids. This CDR3 is CASRDLAKNIQYF. The DNA of the CDR3 is TGCGCCAGCCGCGACCTAGCCAAAAACATTCAGTACTTC.

The rearrangement joins TRBV5-4 to TRBJ2-3; D might be TRBD1 (7 bases). Trimming took 4 bases from V and 7 from J, leaving 13 bases between them. CDR1 is SGHNT, CDR2 YYREEE, per germline (reference sequence). CDR3 size: 13 residues. CDR3 amino acids: CASSVTGRNTQYF. The CDR3 DNA reads as TGTGCCAGCAGCGTGACAGGGAGGAATACGCAGTATTTT.

J is TRBJ2-1 and V is TRBV5-1; D remains ambiguous. This CDR3 comprises 13 residues. V lost 3 bases and J 6 bases, leaving 10 bases between the germline ends. From germline, CDR1 is SGHRS and CDR2 YFSETQ. CDR3 DNA sequence: TGCGCCAGCAGCTCAGGTAGTATCAATGAGCAGTTCTTC. It encodes CASSSGSINEQFF.

The rearrangement links TRBV4-1 to TRBJ1-5; D is possibly TRBD1 (6 bases). The CDR3 consists of 17 residues. Germline assignment: CDR1 MGHRA and CDR2 YSYEKL. V was pared by 3 bases and J by 6 bases, with 21 bases between. The CDR3 nucleotides are TGCGCCAGCAGCCAGCCCAGAGTGGGGGCTAGTAGTCAGCCCCAGCATTTT. Protein product: CASSQPRVGASSQPQHF.

The genes are TRBV28 and TRBJ1-3, with unresolved D. The germline V gene has CDR1 MDHEN and CDR2 SYDVKM. The length of the CDR3 is 15 residues. Trimming stripped 7 bases from V and 0 bases from J, with 13 bases between. CDR3 bases: TGTGCCAGCATGACATCCTCCAGCTCTGGAAACACCATATATTTT. Translated: CASMTSSSSGNTIYF.

This chain uses TRBV4-1 with TRBJ1-4; 9 bases line up with TRBD1. V gave up 3 bases and J gave up 5 bases; unmatched junction bases: 4. The CDR3 sequence is 15 residues long. CDR1 is MGHRA and CDR2 is YSYEKL in the germline V gene. The CDR3 DNA follows: TGCGCCAGCAGCCAGTACAGGGGGCCGAATGAAAAACTGTTTTTT. This gives the protein CASSQYRGPNEKLFF.

The chain recombines TRBV6-8 with TRBJ2-3; D gene unclear. This CDR3 is 14 amino acids long. The V end was cut by 7 bases, the J end by 1 base, with 12 bases between. Germline values: CDR1 MNHGY, CDR2 SAAAGT. CDR3 in DNA: TGTGCCAGCAAGGTTGGGCAACGCACAGATACGCAGTATTTT. Protein: CASKVGQRTDTQYF.

The chain joins TRBV5-6 to TRBJ2-7; TRBD2 agrees at 10 bases. The CDR3 is 15 residues long. The V gene's germline CDR1 is SGHDT and CDR2 YYEEEE. V dropped 0 bases and J dropped 3; count of bases not matched to a gene: 3. CDR3 amino acids: CASSLATSGFYEQYF. For the CDR3, the DNA is TGTGCCAGCAGCTTGGCGACTAGCGGGTTCTACGAGCAGTACTTC.

This rearrangement joins TRBV19 to TRBJ2-5; 11 nucleotides match TRBD2. CDR3 length equals 17 residues. Germline assignment: CDR1 LNHDA and CDR2 SQIVND (reference sequence). V lost 3 bases and J lost 4; bases outside the gene matches: 10. The CDR3 DNA sequence: TGTGCCAGTAGTATGAGTGATAGCGGGAGGGCCCGAGAGACCCAGTACTTC. This encodes CASSMSDSGRARETQYF. The full variable domain, completed using reference TRBV19 and TRBJ2-5, is DGGITQSPKYLFRKEGQNVTLSCEQNLNHDAMYWYRQDPGQGLRLIYYSQIVNDFQKGDIAEGYSVSREKKESFPLTVTSAQKNPTAFYLCASSMSDSGRARETQYFGPGTRLLVL.

The rearrangement uses TRBV27 and TRBJ1-4; no firm D call. Trimming shortened V by 3 bases and J by 8 bases, and 10 bases separated the two germline ends. CDR3 length equals 13 residues. In germline, CDR1 is MNHEY, CDR2 SMNVEV (reference sequence). The CDR3 DNA sequence: TGTGCCAGCAGTTTTAGGTTAGGGGAAAAACTGTTTTTT. The encoded protein is CASSFRLGEKLFF. The entire variable domain, with the rest obtained from reference TRBV27 and TRBJ1-4, is as follows: EAQVTQNPRYLITVTGKKLTVTCSQNMNHEYMSWYRQDPGLGLRQIYYSMNVEVTDKGDVPEGYKVSRKEKRNFPLILESPSPNQTSLYFCASSFRLGEKLFFGSGTQLSVL.

V is TRBV6-6 and J is TRBJ2-7; TRBD1 might be the D (5 bases). This CDR3 has 12 residues. With 7 bases removed from V and 7 bases from J, the gap between germline ends came to 14 bases. Germline lookup yields CDR1 MNHNY and CDR2 SVGAGI (reference sequence). The CDR3 reads CASNIRGEEQYF. DNA for the CDR3: TGTGCCAGCAATATTAGGGGTGAGGAGCAGTACTTC.

The rearrangement joins TRBV7-9 to TRBJ1-3, with D perhaps TRBD1 (6 bases). The CDR3 is 13 amino acids. From germline, CDR1 is SEHNR and CDR2 FQNEAQ (reference sequence). The V gene lost 3 bases and the J gene lost 8 bases, with 11 bases spanning the gap. CDR3 bases: TGTGCCAGCAGCTTTAGGGGGATTGACACCATATATTTT. Residues: CASSFRGIDTIYF.

The rearrangement uses TRBV9 and TRBJ1-2, with TRBD1 matching over 8 bases. V was pared by 0 bases and J by 8 bases, with 9 bases of the junction left unmatched. Looked up from germline, CDR1 is SGDLS and CDR2 is YYNGEE. CDR3 size: 15 residues. In DNA form, the CDR3 reads TGTGCCAGCAGCGTAGCTTGGCAGGGGGCAGAGGGCTACACCTTC. Its translation is CASSVAWQGAEGYTF. Using reference TRBV9 and TRBJ1-2 for the parts outside the CDR3, the full variable domain is DSGVTQTPKHLITATGQRVTLRCSPRSGDLSVYWYQQSLDQGLQFLIQYYNGEERAKGNILERFSAQQFPDLHSELNLSSLELGDSALYFCASSVAWQGAEGYTFGSGTRLTVV.